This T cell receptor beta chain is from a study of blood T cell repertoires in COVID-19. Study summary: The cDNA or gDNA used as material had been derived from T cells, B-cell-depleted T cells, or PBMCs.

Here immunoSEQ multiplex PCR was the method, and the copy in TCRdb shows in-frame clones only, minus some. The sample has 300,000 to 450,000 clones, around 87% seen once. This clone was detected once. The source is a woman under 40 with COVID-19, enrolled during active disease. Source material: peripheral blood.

CDR3 residues: CAISESAAYNEQFF. The CDR3 DNA follows: TGTGCCATCAGTGAGTCGGCAGCCTACAATGAGCAGTTCTTC. V gene TRBV10-3 combines with J gene TRBJ2-1; no clear D gene. V lost 0 bases, J lost 2 bases, and 5 bases lay in between. This CDR3 spans 14 amino acids. Germline lookup yields CDR1 ENHRY and CDR2 SYGVKD.